The entry below describes one TCR beta chain. No antigen is known for it. This sample was taken from a study of cytomegalovirus exposure and HLA in healthy donors. Primers included in the PCR were 60 Vbeta and 13 Jbeta primers. Data came from immunoSEQ multiplex PCR; TCRdb stores just in-frame clones and leaves some out. This sample contains approximately 45,000 clones. Study findings and constraints: Based on reports, TCR beta sequences accurately predicted HLA-A and HLA-B alleles for most subjects. The study recorded 160 or so TCR beta chains that were cytomegalovirus-associated.

The J segment lost 7 bases and the V segment lost 3 bases, leaving 7 bases of the junction unmatched. The CDR3 consists of 14 residues. Germline V gene sequence: CDR1 SGHNT, CDR2 YYREEE (reference sequence). Sequencing was performed on PBMCs. The chain employs TRBV5-4 and TRBJ1-1, with 9 nucleotides matching TRBD1. This TCR was sampled from a male donor in good health and CMV-seronegative. The CDR3, as DNA: TGTGCCAGCAGCTGGGGCACAGGGGGCGTTGAAGCTTTCTTT. Translated, it gives CASSWGTGGVEAFF.